These 12 T cell receptor beta chains share one sample of origin, sequenced in a study of spatial heterogeneity in lung cancer (dated by TCRdb to about 2019). Sample time point, as interpreted from the label and publication: sample taken at primary tumor resection. For TCR sequencing, whole RNA was extracted from tumor and nontumor lung tissue, or from cryopreserved PBMC samples, and no cell sorting was done. Library generation was performed with 5' RACE. TCRdb lists the instrument as NextSeq 500. Using fastp trimming at Q25 and MiXCR clonotype assembly, TCRdb reanalyzed the public sequencing data and kept in-frame beta chains. Duplicate CDR3 protein sequences are folded into a single record with the most common DNA and genes. This sample comprises thousands of distinct CDR3 sequences, 7.5% to 10% of them detected only once. The ten largest clones add up to around half of the sample. The sequencing here drew on PBMCs, taken at surgery. The receptor set was obtained from a male donor with early-stage non-small cell lung cancer.

This clonotype has a count of ten or more. The library was prepared for alpha chains; this beta chain is a stray read, so its frequency means little. The genes are TRBV20-1 and TRBJ1-5; D uncertain. CDR3 length equals 13 residues. V lost 4 bases and J 6 bases, leaving 13 bases between the germline ends. Germline CDR1 and CDR2: DFQATT and SNEGSKA (reference sequence). This CDR3 is CSAKTPGRQPQHF. The CDR3, as DNA: TGCAGTGCTAAAACCCCGGGCCGTCAGCCCCAGCATTTT.

This clonotype has at least ten counts. This beta chain turned up in a library designed for alpha chains; as an off-target read, its abundance says little. The V gene is TRBV5-1, the J gene TRBJ2-1; 7 bases line up with TRBD1. This CDR3 is built from 16 residues. The V and J ends lost 0 bases and 4 bases, in that order; junction bases with no gene match: 7. Germline loops: CDR1 SGHRS, CDR2 YFSETQ. In DNA, the CDR3 is TGCGCCAGCAGCTTGGTTTCGACAGGGCCGTACAATGAGCAGTTCTTC. As protein: CASSLVSTGPYNEQFF.

This clonotype was detected many times. A library made for alpha chains picked up this beta chain off target, so its size means little. The rearrangement uses TRBV4-3 and TRBJ2-1, with D hard to call. Germline V gene data show CDR1 as LGHNA and CDR2 as YSLEER. Trimming removed 0 bases at V and 0 bases at J, with 6 bases between. The CDR3 runs to 15 residues. As DNA, the CDR3 is TGCGCCAGCAGCCAAGAAGATCGCTCCTACAATGAGCAGTTCTTC. This gives the protein CASSQEDRSYNEQFF.

This clonotype was seen at least ten times. The size of this beta chain means little, since it is a stray read in a library made for alpha chains. The chain couples TRBV4-2 to TRBJ2-3, with TRBD2 matching over 7 bases. Germline CDR1 and CDR2: LGHNA and YNFKEQ. The CDR3 is 17 amino acids. The V and J ends lost 0 bases and 1 base, in that order; junction bases with no gene match: 7. The CDR3: CASSQDNLLAGTDTQYF. CDR3 nucleotides: TGTGCCAGCAGCCAAGATAATCTCCTAGCGGGCACAGATACGCAGTATTTT.

At least ten counts were recorded for this clonotype. Little can be read into the size of this beta chain, an off-target read in a library designed for alpha chains. The V call is TRBV12-3 or TRBV12-4, the J call TRBJ1-5; tentative D call: TRBD1 (6 bases). V was pared by 6 bases and J by 0 bases, with 15 bases between. CDR3 size: 16 residues. This CDR3 reads CASSWGGTLSNQPQHF. CDR3 nucleotide sequence: TGTGCCAGCAGCTGGGGGGGGACACTTAGCAATCAGCCCCAGCATTTT.

This clonotype was picked up many times. Because the library targeted alpha chains, this beta chain is an off-target read whose size means little. The chain uses TRBV7-9 and TRBJ2-7, with D unclear. The ends were cut back, 0 bases at V and 6 bases at J, with 6 bases in the middle. Per the germline V gene, CDR1 is SEHNR and CDR2 is FQNEAQ (reference sequence). The CDR3 has 12 amino acids. The CDR3 DNA reads as TGTGCCAGCAGCTTAGCGAGTGGCGAGCAGTACTTC. Protein product: CASSLASGEQYF.

With respect to this clonotype: With the library built for alpha chains, this beta chain is off target and its frequency is not meaningful. The genes are TRBV11-3 and TRBJ2-1, with 9 bases that match TRBD2. V gave up 1 base and J gave up 6 bases; unmatched junction bases: 13. Germline V lookup: CDR1 SGHNT, CDR2 YENEEA. The CDR3 is made up of 18 amino acids. The CDR3 coding sequence is TGTGCCAGCAGCTTAGTACGAGTTCCAGTGACTAGCGGCAATGAGCAGTTCTTC. This translates into CASSLVRVPVTSGNEQFF.

This clonotype was seen a handful of times. This beta chain slipped into a library made for alpha chains as a stray read, so its size is not meaningful. The chain recombines TRBV30 with TRBJ1-1; D perhaps matches TRBD1 (5 bases). V was trimmed by 0 bases and J by 6 bases, leaving 14 bases between them. CDR1 is GTSNPN and CDR2 is SVGIG in the germline V gene (reference sequence). This CDR3 comprises 14 residues. The CDR3 spells CAWSVRQGGSEAFF. The CDR3, as DNA: TGTGCCTGGAGTGTACGTCAGGGTGGGTCTGAAGCTTTCTTT.

This clonotype was found many times. Because the library targeted alpha chains, this beta chain is an off-target read whose size means little. The rearrangement uses TRBV6-2 or TRBV6-3 and TRBJ1-1; the D is unclear. This CDR3 is built from 13 residues. CDR1 is MNHEY and CDR2 is SVGEGT in the germline V gene. V lost 7 bases to trimming and J lost 0 bases, with 9 bases between them. In DNA form, the CDR3 reads TGTGCCAGCATGGGGAACTTGAACACTGAAGCTTTCTTT. This encodes CASMGNLNTEAFF.

This clonotype is medium-sized. Within a library made for alpha chains, this beta chain is off target, and its count is uninformative. The rearrangement links TRBV5-1 to TRBJ2-2; 9 bases align to TRBD2. This CDR3 has 15 amino acids. The germline V gene has CDR1 SGHRS and CDR2 YFSETQ. Germline trimming cut 2 bases from V and 4 bases from J; bases unmatched to any gene: 3. The CDR3 reads CASSFLTSGTGELFF. The DNA for the CDR3 is TGCGCCAGCAGCTTTTTGACTAGCGGCACCGGGGAGCTGTTTTTT.

This clonotype was observed at least ten times. Found in a library prepared for alpha chains, this beta chain is an off-target read, and its abundance has little meaning. The chain uses TRBV6-5 and TRBJ1-4; TRBD1 matches at 10 bases. This CDR3 region has 15 residues. Trimming at V came to 6 bases and at J to 6 bases, leaving 7 bases not matched to a gene. Per germline, CDR1 MNHEY and CDR2 SVGAGI. CDR3 bases: TGTGCCAGCAGACCGACGGACAGGGGGGATGAAAAACTGTTTTTT. It translates to CASRPTDRGDEKLFF.

This clonotype was recorded at least ten times. This beta chain came through as a stray read in a library set up for alpha chains, and its size says little. This rearrangement joins TRBV20-1 to TRBJ2-1, with D uncertain. Trimming stripped 3 bases from V and 5 bases from J, with 8 bases between. Looked up from germline, CDR1 is DFQATT and CDR2 is SNEGSKA (reference sequence). The CDR3 is made up of 12 amino acids. The CDR3: CSASRQNNEQFF. The CDR3 coding sequence is TGCAGTGCTAGCCGGCAGAACAATGAGCAGTTCTTC.